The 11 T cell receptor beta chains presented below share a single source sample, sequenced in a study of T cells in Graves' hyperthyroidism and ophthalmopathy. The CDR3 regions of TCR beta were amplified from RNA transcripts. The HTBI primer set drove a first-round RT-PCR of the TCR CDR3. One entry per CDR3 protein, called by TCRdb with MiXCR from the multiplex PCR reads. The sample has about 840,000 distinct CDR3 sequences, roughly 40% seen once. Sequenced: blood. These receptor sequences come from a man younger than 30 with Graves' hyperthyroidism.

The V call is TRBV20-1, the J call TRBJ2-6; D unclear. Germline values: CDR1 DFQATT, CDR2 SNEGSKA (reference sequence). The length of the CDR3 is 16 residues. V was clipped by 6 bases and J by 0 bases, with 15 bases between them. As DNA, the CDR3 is TGCAGTGCGTTACCGGATCACTACTCTGGGGCCAACGTCCTGACTTTC. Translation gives CSALPDHYSGANVLTF.

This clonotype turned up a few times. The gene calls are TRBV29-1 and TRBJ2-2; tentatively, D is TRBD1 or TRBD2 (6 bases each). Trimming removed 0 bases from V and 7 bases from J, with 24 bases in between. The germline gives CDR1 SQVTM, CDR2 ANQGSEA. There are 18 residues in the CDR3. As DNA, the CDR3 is TGCAGCGTTGAAGATCGATTGGTGGAGGGGGTTAGCGTCGGGGAGCTGTTTTTT. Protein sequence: CSVEDRLVEGVSVGELFF.

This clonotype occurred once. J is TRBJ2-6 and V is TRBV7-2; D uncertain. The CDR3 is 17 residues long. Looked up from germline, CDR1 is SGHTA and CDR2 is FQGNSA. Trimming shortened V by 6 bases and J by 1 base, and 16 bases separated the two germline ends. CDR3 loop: CASRWTDGKSGANVLTF. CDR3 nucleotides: TGTGCCAGCAGGTGGACGGACGGAAAGTCTGGGGCCAACGTCCTGACTTTC.

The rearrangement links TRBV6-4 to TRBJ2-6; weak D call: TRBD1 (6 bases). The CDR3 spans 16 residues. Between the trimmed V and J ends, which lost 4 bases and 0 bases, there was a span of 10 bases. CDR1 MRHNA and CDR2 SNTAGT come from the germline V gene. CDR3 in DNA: TGTGCCAGCAGTGGGGACACCAACTCTGGGGCCAACGTCCTGACTTTC. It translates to CASSGDTNSGANVLTF.

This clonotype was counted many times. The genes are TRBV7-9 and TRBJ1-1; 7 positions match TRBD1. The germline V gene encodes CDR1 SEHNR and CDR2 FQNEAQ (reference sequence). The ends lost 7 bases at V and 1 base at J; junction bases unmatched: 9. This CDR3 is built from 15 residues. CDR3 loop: CASTVQGTSNTEAFF. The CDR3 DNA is TGTGCCAGCACAGTACAGGGGACTTCGAACACTGAAGCTTTCTTT.

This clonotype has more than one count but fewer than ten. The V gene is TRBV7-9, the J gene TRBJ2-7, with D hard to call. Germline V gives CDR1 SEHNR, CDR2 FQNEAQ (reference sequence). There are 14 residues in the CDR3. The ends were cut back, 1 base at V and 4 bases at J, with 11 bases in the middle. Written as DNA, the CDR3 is TGTGCCAGCAGCTTAGTTGGCACCCCATACGAGCAGTACTTC. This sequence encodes CASSLVGTPYEQYF.

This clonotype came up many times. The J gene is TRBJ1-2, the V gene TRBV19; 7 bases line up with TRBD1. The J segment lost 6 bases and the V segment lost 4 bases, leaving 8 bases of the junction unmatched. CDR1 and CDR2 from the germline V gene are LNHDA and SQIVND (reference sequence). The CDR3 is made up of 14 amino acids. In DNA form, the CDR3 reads TGTGCCAGTAGTAAAGTTGGGACAGAGGATGGCTACACCTTC. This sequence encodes CASSKVGTEDGYTF.

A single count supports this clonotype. The CDR3 bases are TGTGCCAGCAGCTTGGACGGGATCGCCTACGAGCATTTT. Translating it yields CASSLDGIAYEHF. The rearrangement joins TRBV7-9 to TRBJ1-5; no clear D. This CDR3 has 13 amino acids. V was shortened by 3 bases and J by 14 bases, with 17 bases between the two germline ends. Germline values: CDR1 SEHNR, CDR2 FQNEAQ (reference sequence). The full variable domain, completed using reference TRBV7-9 and TRBJ1-5, is DTGVSQNPRHKITKRGQNVTFRCDPISEHNRLYWYRQTLGQGPEFLTYFQNEAQLEKSRLLSDRFSAERPKGSFSTLEIQRTEQGDSAMYLCASSLDGIAYEHFGDGTRLSIL.

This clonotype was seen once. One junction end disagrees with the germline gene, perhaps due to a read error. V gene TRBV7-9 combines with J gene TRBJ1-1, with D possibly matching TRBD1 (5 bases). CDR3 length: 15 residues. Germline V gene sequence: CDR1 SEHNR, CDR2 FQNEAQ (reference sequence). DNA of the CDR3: TGCGCCAGCAGCCTTTCAGGGACTATGAACACTGAAGCTTTCTTT. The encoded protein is CASSLSGTMNTEAFF.

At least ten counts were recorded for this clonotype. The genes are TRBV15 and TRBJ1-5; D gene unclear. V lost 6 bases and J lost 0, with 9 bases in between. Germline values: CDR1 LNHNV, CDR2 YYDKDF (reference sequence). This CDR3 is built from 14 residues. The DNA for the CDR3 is TGTGCCACCAGTGCGGGTAATAGCAATCAGCCCCAGCATTTT. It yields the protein CATSAGNSNQPQHF.

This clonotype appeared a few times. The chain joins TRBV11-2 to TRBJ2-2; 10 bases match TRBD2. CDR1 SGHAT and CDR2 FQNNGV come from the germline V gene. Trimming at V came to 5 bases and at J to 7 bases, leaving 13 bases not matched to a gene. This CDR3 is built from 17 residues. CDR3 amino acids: CASSTQWLAGVGGELFF. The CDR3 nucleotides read TGTGCCAGCAGCACCCAGTGGCTAGCGGGAGTGGGCGGGGAGCTGTTTTTT.